This TCR beta chain is from a study of CD8 T cells in ankylosing spondylitis. Findings and limits, study-wide: The study looked at matched synovial fluid samples from ankylosing spondylitis patients. Disease-linked clones were reported to be significantly enriched there. Several highly homologous variants made up a TCR beta motif, and this motif appeared characteristic of ankylosing spondylitis blood. Disease-associated clones were CD8+ and fairly uncommon in peripheral blood.

The germline gives CDR1 SGHRS, CDR2 YFSETQ. The CDR3 is made up of 15 amino acids. Losses at the gene ends were 3 bases for V and 2 bases for J; bases not matched to a gene: 3. Libraries for TCR beta were made by quantitative 5'-RACE with molecular barcodes. TCRdb independently ran MiXCR on the 5' RACE reads; one entry per CDR3 protein. The table records a few hundred thousand distinct CDR3 sequences, about a fifth of them present only once. About this clonotype itself: Its antigen is currently unknown.

The sample taken for sequencing was blood, either unsorted or a sorted T cell fraction (not recorded which). The rearrangement links TRBV5-1 to TRBJ2-1; 9 bases are a match to TRBD1. This receptor was identified in a male donor with ankylosing spondylitis. The CDR3 protein is CASSWRTGAYNEQFF. The CDR3 nucleotides read TGCGCCAGCAGCTGGAGGACAGGGGCCTACAATGAGCAGTTCTTC.